This T cell receptor (beta chain) was recorded in a study of cytomegalovirus exposure and HLA in healthy donors. General study findings and limits: In a later analysis, a missense DCLRE1C variant was linked to TCR beta V- and J-gene trimming.

Primers for the PCR totalled 60 Vbeta and 13 Jbeta. Method: immunoSEQ multiplex PCR; TCRdb's copy keeps in-frame clones and lacks some. The data hold roughly 110,000 clones, with around three quarters observed a single time. The CDR3 is made up of 14 amino acids. Germline CDR1 reads MGHRA; CDR2 reads YSYEKL. V was pared by 2 bases and J by 3 bases, with 11 bases between. Note on this clone: What it recognizes is unknown.

The sample comprised PBMCs. The origin of this receptor is a woman younger than 35 in good health and CMV-seropositive. J is TRBJ2-7 and V is TRBV4-1; tentative D call: TRBD1 (6 bases). Here the CDR3 DNA reads TGCGCCAGCAGCCAACAACAGGGTGTCTACGAGCAGTACTTC. Protein: CASSQQQGVYEQYF.